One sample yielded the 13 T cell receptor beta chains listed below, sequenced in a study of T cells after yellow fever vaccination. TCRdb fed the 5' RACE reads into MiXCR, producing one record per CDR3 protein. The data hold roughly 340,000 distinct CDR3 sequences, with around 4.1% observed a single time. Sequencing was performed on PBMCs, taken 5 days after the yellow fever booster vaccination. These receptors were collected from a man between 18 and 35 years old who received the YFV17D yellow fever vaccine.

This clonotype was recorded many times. The CDR3 protein is CASSLALGVPTNEKLFF. The CDR3 DNA reads as TGTGCCAGCAGCTTAGCGCTGGGGGTACCAACTAATGAAAAACTGTTTTTT. The V gene is TRBV7-2, the J gene TRBJ1-4; D perhaps matches TRBD1 (5 bases). The CDR3 spans 17 residues. Germline V CDR1 and CDR2: SGHTA, FQGNSA. Deletions cut 0 bases from V and 0 bases from J, with 11 bases between.

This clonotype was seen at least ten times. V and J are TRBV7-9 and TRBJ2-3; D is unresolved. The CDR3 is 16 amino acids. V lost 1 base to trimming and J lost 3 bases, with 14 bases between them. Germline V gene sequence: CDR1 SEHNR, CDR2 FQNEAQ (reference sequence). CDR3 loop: CASSLEIRTGTDTQYF. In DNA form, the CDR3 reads TGTGCCAGCAGCTTAGAGATCAGGACGGGTACAGATACGCAGTATTTT. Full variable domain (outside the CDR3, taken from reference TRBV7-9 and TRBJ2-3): DTGVSQNPRHKITKRGQNVTFRCDPISEHNRLYWYRQTLGQGPEFLTYFQNEAQLEKSRLLSDRFSAERPKGSFSTLEIQRTEQGDSAMYLCASSLEIRTGTDTQYFGPGTRLTVL.

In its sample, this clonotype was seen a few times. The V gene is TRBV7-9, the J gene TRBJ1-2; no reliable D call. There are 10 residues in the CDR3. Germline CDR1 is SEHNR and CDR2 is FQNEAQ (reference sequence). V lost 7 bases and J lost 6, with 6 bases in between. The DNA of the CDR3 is TGTGCCAGCATTGGGGATGGCTACACCTTC. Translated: CASIGDGYTF.

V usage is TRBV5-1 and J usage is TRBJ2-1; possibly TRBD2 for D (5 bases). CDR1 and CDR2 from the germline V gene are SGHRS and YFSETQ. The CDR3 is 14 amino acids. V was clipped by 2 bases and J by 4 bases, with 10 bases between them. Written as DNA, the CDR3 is TGCGCCAGCAGCTTATTCGGGGATTACAATGAGCAGTTCTTC. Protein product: CASSLFGDYNEQFF.

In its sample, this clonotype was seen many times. In DNA, the CDR3 is TGTGCCAGCAGCCCCCTGGTGCTAGCTAACTATGGCTACACCTTC. This codes for CASSPLVLANYGYTF. The chain combines TRBV7-2 with TRBJ1-2; no firm D call. This CDR3 has 15 residues. V shed 5 bases and J shed 0 bases, with 13 bases lying between them. The germline V gene has CDR1 SGHTA and CDR2 FQGNSA.

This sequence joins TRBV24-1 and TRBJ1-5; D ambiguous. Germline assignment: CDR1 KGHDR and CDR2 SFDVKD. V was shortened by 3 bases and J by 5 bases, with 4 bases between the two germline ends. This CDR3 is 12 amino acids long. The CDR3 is CATSDNHQPQHF. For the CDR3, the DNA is TGTGCCACCAGTGATAACCATCAGCCCCAGCATTTT.

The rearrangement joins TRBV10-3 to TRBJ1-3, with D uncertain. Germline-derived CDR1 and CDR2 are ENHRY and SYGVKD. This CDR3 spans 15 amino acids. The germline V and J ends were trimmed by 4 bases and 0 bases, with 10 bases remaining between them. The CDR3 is CAISAEGTSGNTIYF. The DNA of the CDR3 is TGTGCCATCAGTGCTGAGGGCACCTCTGGAAACACCATATATTTT.

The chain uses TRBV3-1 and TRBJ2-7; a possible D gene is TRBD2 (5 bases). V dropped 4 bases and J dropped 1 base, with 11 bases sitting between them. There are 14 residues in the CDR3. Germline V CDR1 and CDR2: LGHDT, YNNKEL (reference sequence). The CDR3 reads CASSRGRLSYEQYF. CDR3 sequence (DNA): TGTGCCAGCAGCCGAGGGAGACTTTCCTACGAGCAGTACTTC.

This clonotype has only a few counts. CDR3 in DNA: TGTGCCAGCAGCCAAACGGGGGGTTCGAGCGGGGAGCTGTTTTTT. This encodes CASSQTGGSSGELFF. This chain joins TRBV5-4 and TRBJ2-2; 7 bases fit TRBD2. V shed 4 bases, J shed 7 bases, and the junction held 10 bases outside the gene matches. The germline V gene has CDR1 SGHNT and CDR2 YYREEE (reference sequence). This CDR3 has 15 amino acids.

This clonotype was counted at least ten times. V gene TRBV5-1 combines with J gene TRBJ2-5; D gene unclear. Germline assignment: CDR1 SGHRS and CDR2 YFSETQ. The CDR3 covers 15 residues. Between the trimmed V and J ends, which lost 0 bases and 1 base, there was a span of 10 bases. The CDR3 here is CASSLAVLTQETQYF. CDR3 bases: TGCGCCAGCAGCTTGGCCGTTTTGACCCAAGAGACCCAGTACTTC.

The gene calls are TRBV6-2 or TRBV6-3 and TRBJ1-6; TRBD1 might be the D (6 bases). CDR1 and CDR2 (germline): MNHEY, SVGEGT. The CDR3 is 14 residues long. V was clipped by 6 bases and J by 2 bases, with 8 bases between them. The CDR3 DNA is TGTGCCAGCAGCCAGGGGACCTATAATTCACCCCTCCACTTT. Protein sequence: CASSQGTYNSPLHF.

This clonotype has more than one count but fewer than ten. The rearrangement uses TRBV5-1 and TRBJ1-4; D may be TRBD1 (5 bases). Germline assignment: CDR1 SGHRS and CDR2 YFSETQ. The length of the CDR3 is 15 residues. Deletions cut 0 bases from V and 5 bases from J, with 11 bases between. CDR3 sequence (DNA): TGCGCCAGCAGCTTGGCCGGGACCCAGAATGAAAAACTGTTTTTT. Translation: CASSLAGTQNEKLFF.

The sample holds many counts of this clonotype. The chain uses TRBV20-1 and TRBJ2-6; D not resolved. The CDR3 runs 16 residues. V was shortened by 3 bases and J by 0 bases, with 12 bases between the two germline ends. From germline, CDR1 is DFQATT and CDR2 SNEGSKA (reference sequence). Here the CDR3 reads CSASTRVHSGANVLTF. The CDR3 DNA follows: TGCAGTGCTAGTACCCGGGTACACTCTGGGGCCAACGTCCTGACTTTC.